Listed below are T cell receptor beta chains from one sample, sequenced in a study of TIL therapy for anti-PD-1-resistant metastatic lung cancer. Profiled with immunoSEQ multiplex PCR; TCRdb holds only in-frame clones, not every one. The repertoire holds 50,000 or so clones, with around 64% as singletons. The material was tumor tissue, obtained at baseline. These receptor sequences come from a person aged 25 to 85 with non-small cell lung cancer. The CDR3 runs from the conserved cysteine through the conserved F or W. A D gene is named only where the DNA matches it firmly. Size is stated for part of the rows, as once, few or many counts, or as a class when the clone is expanded.

V: TRBV19; size: .; J: TRBJ2-1; D: TRBD2; DNA: TGTGCCAGTAGTTTAGCGGGGGGGCCTCGCTCCTACAATGAGCAGTTCTTC; CDR3: CASSLAGGPRSYNEQFF
V: TRBV4-3; size: once; J: TRBJ2-3; D: .; DNA: TGCGCCAGCAGCCAACCCGGGGCAGATACGCAGTATTTT; CDR3: CASSQPGADTQYF
V: TRBV11-2; size: .; J: TRBJ2-3; D: .; DNA: TGTGCCAGCAGCCCAGGGATAGGGACCCGCACAGATACGCAGTATTTT; CDR3: CASSPGIGTRTDTQYF
V: TRBV5-1; size: .; J: TRBJ2-4; D: .; DNA: TGCGCCAGCAGCTCGCAGGGGACCGAAAACATTCAGTACTTC; CDR3: CASSSQGTENIQYF
V: TRBV4-3; size: .; J: TRBJ2-1; D: .; DNA: TGCGCCAGCAGCCAAGTAGTGGGCGGGACCCCTCCGAATGAGCAGTTCTTC; CDR3: CASSQVVGGTPPNEQFF
V: TRBV2; size: .; J: TRBJ1-6; D: TRBD1; DNA: TGTGCCAGCAGGGGGGACAGAGATAATTCACCCCTCCACTTT; CDR3: CASRGDRDNSPLHF
V: TRBV2; size: .; J: TRBJ2-3; D: .; DNA: TGTGCCAGCAGGGGTCCCAGTAGCACAGATACGCAGTATTTT; CDR3: CASRGPSSTDTQYF
V: TRBV5-1; size: .; J: TRBJ1-1; D: TRBD1; DNA: TGCGCCAGCAGTTGGACAGGGGAGACTGAAGCTTTCTTT; CDR3: CASSWTGETEAFF
V: TRBV7-2; size: .; J: TRBJ2-7; D: .; DNA: TGTGCCAGCACCAGAGGGACTGCCTCCTACGAGCAGTACTTC; CDR3: CASTRGTASYEQYF
V: TRBV4-3; size: .; J: TRBJ2-1; D: .; DNA: TGCGCCAGCAGCCAAGAACTAAACGGATCCCCTTCTTTCTACAATGAGCAGTTCTTC; CDR3: CASSQELNGSPSFYNEQFF
V: TRBV20-1; size: .; J: TRBJ2-7; D: .; DNA: TGCAGTGCTAGACAGGGCTACGAGCAGTACTTC; CDR3: CSARQGYEQYF
V: TRBV6-1; size: .; J: TRBJ1-5; D: .; DNA: TGTGCCAGCTCTAGTAGTGGCAATCAGCCCCAGCATTTT; CDR3: CASSSSGNQPQHF
V: TRBV28; size: few; J: TRBJ1-5; D: TRBD1; DNA: TGTGCCAGCAGGTCCGGGACAGGGAGCAATCAGCCCCAGCATTTT; CDR3: CASRSGTGSNQPQHF
V: TRBV6-5; size: .; J: TRBJ1-1; D: .; DNA: TGTGCCAGCTGCAGGGGCCCGCGACAGGAAGCTTTCTTT; CDR3: CASCRGPRQEAFF
V: TRBV19; size: .; J: TRBJ1-4; D: .; DNA: TGTGCCAGTACCTACTTAGGTCGGAGCAATGAAAAACTGTTTTTT; CDR3: CASTYLGRSNEKLFF
V: TRBV30; size: few; J: TRBJ2-4; D: .; DNA: TGTGCTTACCCCGAAGGGTTGTCCATTCAGTACTTC; CDR3: CAYPEGLSIQYF
V: TRBV30; size: .; J: TRBJ2-7; D: .; DNA: TGTGCCTGGATCCCCGGGGGAGGTTACGAGCAGTACTTC; CDR3: CAWIPGGGYEQYF
V: TRBV21-1; size: .; J: TRBJ2-1; D: .; DNA: TGTGCCAGCAGCTCTCGACAGGGATCTGATACGGGGTCGGAATATGAGCAGTTCTTC; CDR3: CASSSRQGSDTGSEYEQFF
V: TRBV9; size: .; J: TRBJ2-3; D: .; DNA: TGTGCCAGCAGCCTGAGCGGAGATACGCAGTATTTT; CDR3: CASSLSGDTQYF
V: TRBV6-6; size: .; J: TRBJ2-5; D: .; DNA: TGTGCCAGCTCCAAGGGGGGAATCCAAGAGACCCAGTACTTC; CDR3: CASSKGGIQETQYF
V: TRBV5-5; size: once; J: TRBJ2-3; D: .; DNA: TGTGCCAGCGGAGTAATTGAGGTGGCTAGCACAGATACGCAGTATTTT; CDR3: CASGVIEVASTDTQYF
V: TRBV18; size: .; J: TRBJ1-5; D: TRBD1; DNA: TGTGCCAGCTCACCACCCGTCACAGGGGGAAAGAATCAGCCCCAGCATTTT; CDR3: CASSPPVTGGKNQPQHF